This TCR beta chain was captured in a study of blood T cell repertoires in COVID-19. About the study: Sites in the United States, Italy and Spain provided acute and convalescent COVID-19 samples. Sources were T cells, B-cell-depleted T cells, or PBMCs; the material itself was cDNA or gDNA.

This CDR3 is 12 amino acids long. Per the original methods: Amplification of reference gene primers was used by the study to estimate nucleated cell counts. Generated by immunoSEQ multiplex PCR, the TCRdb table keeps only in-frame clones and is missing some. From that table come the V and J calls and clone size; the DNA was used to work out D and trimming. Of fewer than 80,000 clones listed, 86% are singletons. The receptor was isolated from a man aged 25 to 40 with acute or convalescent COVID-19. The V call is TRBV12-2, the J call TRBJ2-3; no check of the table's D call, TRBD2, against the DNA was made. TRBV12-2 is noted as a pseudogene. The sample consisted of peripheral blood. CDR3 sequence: CASRPSTDTQYF. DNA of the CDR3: TGTGCAAGTCGCCCTAGCACAGATACGCAGTATTTT.